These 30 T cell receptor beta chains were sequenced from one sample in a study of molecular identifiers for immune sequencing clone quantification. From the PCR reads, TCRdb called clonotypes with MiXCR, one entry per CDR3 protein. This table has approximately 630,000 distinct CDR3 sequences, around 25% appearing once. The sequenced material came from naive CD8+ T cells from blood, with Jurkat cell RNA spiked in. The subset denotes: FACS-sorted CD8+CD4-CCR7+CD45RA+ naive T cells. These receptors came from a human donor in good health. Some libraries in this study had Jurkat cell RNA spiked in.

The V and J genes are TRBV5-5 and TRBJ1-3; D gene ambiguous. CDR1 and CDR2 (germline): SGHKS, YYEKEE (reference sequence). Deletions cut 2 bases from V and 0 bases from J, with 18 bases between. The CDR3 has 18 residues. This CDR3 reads CASSFGLGLFSSGNTIYF. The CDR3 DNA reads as TGTGCCAGCAGCTTTGGACTTGGACTGTTCAGCTCTGGAAACACCATATATTTT. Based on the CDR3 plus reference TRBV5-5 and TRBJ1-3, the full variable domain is DAGVTQSPTHLIKTRGQQVTLRCSPISGHKSVSWYQQVLGQGPQFIFQYYEKEERGRGNFPDRFSARQFPNYSSELNVNALLLGDSALYLCASSFGLGLFSSGNTIYFGEGSWLTVV.

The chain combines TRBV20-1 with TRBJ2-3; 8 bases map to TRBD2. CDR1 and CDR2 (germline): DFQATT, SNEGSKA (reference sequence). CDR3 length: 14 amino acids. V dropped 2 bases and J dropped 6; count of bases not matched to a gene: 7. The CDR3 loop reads CSARSERELDTQYF. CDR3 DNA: TGCAGTGCTAGATCCGAGCGGGAGTTGGATACGCAGTATTTT.

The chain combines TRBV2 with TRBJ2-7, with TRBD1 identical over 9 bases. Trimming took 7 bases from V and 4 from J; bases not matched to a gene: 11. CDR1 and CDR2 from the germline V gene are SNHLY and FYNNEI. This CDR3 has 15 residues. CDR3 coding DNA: TGTGCCAGCAACGGCCCCGGGACAGGGATGTACGAGCAGTACTTC. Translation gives CASNGPGTGMYEQYF. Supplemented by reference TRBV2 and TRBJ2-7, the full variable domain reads EPEVTQTPSHQVTQMGQEVILRCVPISNHLYFYWYRQILGQKVEFLVSFYNNEISEKSEIFDDQFSVERPDGSNFTLKIRSTKLEDSAMYFCASNGPGTGMYEQYFGPGTRLTVT.

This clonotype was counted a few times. The CDR3 loop is CASSFSGEQTLDTDTQYF. The CDR3 bases are TGTGCCAGCAGTTTCTCGGGTGAGCAGACCTTAGACACAGATACGCAGTATTTT. The J gene is TRBJ2-3, the V gene TRBV12-3 or TRBV12-4; no firm D call. Trimming removed 3 bases at V and 2 bases at J, with 21 bases between. This CDR3 region has 18 residues.

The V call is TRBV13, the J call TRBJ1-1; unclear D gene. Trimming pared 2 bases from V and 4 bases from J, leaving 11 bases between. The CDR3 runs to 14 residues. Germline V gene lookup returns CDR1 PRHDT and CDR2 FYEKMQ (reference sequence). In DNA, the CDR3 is TGTGCCAGCAGCTTACTAGCAGATAGCACTGAAGCTTTCTTT. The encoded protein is CASSLLADSTEAFF.

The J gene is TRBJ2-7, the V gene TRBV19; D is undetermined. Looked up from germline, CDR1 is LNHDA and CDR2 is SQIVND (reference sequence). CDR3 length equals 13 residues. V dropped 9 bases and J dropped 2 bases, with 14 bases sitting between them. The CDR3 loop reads CASSPASPYEQYF. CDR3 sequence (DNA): TGTGCCAGCTCTCCCGCGAGTCCCTACGAGCAGTACTTC.

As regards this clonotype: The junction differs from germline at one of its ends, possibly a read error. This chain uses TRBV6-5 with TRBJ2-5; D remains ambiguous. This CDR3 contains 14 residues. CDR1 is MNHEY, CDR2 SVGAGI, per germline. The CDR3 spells CASSFVALQETQHF. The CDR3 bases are TGTGCCAGCAGTTTTGTGGCCCTCCAAGAGACCCAGCACTTC.

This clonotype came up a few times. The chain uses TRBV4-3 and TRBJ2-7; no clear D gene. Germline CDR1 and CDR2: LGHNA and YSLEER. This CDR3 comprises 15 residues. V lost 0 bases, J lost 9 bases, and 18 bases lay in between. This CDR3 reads CASSQDRTPSTVQYF. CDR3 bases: TGCGCCAGCAGCCAAGACAGGACCCCATCAACAGTGCAGTACTTC.

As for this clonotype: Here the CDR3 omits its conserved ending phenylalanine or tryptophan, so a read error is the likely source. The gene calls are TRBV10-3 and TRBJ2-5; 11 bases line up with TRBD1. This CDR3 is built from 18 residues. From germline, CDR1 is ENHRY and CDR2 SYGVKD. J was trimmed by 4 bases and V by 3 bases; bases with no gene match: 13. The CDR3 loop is CAISDGQGALAEGETQYL. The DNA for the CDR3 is TGTGCCATCAGTGACGGACAGGGGGCTTTGGCCGAAGGAGAGACCCAGTACCTC.

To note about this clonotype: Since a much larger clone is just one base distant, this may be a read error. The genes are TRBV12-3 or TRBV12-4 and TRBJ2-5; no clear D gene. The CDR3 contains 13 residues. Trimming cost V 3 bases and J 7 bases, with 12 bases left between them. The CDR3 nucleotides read TGTGCCAGCAGTTTTCTTCCCTCGGCGACCCAGTACTTC. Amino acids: CASSFLPSATQYF.

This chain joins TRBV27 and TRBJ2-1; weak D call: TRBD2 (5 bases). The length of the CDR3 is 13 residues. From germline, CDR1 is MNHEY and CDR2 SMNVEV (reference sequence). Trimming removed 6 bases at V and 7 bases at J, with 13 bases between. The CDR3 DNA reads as TGTGCCAGCAGCCAACCCCTAGCAAATGAGCAGTTCTTC. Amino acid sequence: CASSQPLANEQFF.

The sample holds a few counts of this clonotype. The CDR3 region is CASKETGGTADTQYF. CDR3 DNA: TGTGCCAGCAAAGAGACAGGGGGCACAGCAGATACGCAGTATTTT. The gene calls are TRBV2 and TRBJ2-3; 10 bases align to TRBD1. The CDR3 contains 15 residues. V lost 7 bases and J lost 4; bases outside the gene matches: 8. Germline V CDR1 and CDR2: SNHLY, FYNNEI.

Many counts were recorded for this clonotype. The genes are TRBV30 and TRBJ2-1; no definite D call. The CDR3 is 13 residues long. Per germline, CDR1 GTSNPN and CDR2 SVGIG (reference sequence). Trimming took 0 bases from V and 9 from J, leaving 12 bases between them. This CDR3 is CAWSVTESSEQFF. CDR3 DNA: TGTGCCTGGAGTGTAACCGAGAGTAGTGAGCAGTTCTTC. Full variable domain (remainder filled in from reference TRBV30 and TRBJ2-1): SQTIHQWPATLVQPVGSPLSLECTVEGTSNPNLYWYRQAAGRGLQLLFYSVGIGQISSEVPQNLSASRPQDRQFILSSKKLLLSDSGFYLCAWSVTESSEQFFGPGTRLTVL.

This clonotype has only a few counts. As DNA, the CDR3 is TGTGCCAGCAGCTTAGCGACGGGGCCCCGGGGCACTGAAGCTTTCTTT. Amino acid sequence: CASSLATGPRGTEAFF. The gene calls are TRBV7-2 and TRBJ1-1, with D maybe TRBD1 (5 bases). Germline CDR1 reads SGHTA; CDR2 reads FQGNSA. The CDR3 has 16 amino acids. Trimming stripped 0 bases from V and 4 bases from J, with 15 bases between.

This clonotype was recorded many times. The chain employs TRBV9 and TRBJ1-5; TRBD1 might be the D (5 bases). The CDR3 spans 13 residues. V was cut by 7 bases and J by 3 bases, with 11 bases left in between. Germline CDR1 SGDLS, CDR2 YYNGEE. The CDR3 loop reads CASGRAINQPQHF. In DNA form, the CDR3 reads TGTGCCAGCGGCAGGGCAATCAATCAGCCCCAGCATTTT.

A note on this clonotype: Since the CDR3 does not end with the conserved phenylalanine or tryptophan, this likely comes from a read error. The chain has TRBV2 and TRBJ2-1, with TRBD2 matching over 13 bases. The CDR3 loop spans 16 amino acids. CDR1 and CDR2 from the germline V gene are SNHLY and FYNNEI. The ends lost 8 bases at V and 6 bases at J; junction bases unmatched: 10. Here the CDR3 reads CASAGPRLAGGNEQFY. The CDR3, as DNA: TGTGCCAGCGCCGGCCCCCGACTAGCGGGGGGCAATGAGCAGTTCTAC.

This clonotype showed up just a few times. This CDR3 is CASSQNDISYGELFF. The CDR3, as DNA: TGCGCCAGCAGCCAAAATGACATCAGTTACGGGGAGCTGTTTTTT. The rearrangement uses TRBV4-1 and TRBJ2-2; D ambiguous. V was shortened by 2 bases and J by 7 bases, with 14 bases between the two germline ends. The CDR3 totals 15 residues. CDR1 and CDR2 from the germline V gene are MGHRA and YSYEKL.

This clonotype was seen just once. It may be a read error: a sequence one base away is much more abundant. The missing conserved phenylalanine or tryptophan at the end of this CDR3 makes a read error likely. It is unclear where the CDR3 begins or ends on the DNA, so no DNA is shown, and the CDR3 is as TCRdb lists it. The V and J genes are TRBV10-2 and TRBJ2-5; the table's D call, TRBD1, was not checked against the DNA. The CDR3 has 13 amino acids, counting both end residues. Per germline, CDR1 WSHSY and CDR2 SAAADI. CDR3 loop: CASSESPGTGGYS.

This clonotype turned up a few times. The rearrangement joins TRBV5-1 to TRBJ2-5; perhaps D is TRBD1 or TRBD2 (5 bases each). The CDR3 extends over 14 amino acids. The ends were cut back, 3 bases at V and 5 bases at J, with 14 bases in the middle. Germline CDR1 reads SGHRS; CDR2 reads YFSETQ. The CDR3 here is CASSSGARMETQYF. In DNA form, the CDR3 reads TGCGCCAGCAGCTCCGGGGCGAGGATGGAGACCCAGTACTTC.

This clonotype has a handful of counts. CDR3 in amino acids: CSAQFLGETQYF. DNA for the CDR3: TGCAGTGCCCAATTTTTGGGAGAGACCCAGTACTTC. The rearrangement uses TRBV20-1 and TRBJ2-5; D uncertain. This CDR3 contains 12 residues. The germline CDR1 and CDR2 sequences are DFQATT and SNEGSKA (reference sequence). V lost 6 bases, J lost 4 bases, and 12 bases lay in between.

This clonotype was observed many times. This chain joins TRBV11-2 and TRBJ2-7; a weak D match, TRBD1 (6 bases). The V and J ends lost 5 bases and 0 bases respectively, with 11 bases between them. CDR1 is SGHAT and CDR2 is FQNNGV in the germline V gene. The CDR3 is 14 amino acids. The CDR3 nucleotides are TGTGCCAGCAGCCCCGGACAGCGCTCCTACGAGCAGTACTTC. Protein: CASSPGQRSYEQYF.

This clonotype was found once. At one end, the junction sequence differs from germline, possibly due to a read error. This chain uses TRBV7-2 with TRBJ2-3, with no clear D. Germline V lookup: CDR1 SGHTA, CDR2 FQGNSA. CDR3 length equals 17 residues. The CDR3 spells CASSPNPQVLGTDTPHF. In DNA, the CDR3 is TGTGCCAGCAGCCCAAATCCTCAAGTACTGGGCACAGATACGCCGCATTTT.

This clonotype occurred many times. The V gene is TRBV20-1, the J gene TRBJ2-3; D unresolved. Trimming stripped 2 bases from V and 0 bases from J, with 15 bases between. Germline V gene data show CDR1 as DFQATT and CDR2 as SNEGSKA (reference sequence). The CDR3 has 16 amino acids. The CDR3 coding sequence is TGCAGTGCTAGATGGTTGGTTTGGGGAAGCACAGATACGCAGTATTTT. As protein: CSARWLVWGSTDTQYF.

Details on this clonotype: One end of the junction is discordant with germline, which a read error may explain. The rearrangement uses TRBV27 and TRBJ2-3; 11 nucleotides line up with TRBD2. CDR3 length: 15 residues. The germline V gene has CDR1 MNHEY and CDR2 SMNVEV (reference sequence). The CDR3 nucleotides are TGTGCCAGCATCCAATCGACTAGCGGGGTGTATACGCAGTCTTTT. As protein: CASIQSTSGVYTQSF.

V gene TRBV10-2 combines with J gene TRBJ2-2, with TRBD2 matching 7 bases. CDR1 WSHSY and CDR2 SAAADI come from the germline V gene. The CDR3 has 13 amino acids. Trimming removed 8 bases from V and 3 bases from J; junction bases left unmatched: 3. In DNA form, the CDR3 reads TGCGCCAGCGGGGGGGGAGACACCGGGGAGCTGTTTTTT. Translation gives CASGGGDTGELFF.

The DNA for the CDR3 is TGTGCCAGCAGTTACTACGGGACCGTCTGGCCACCCCTCCACTTT. Translation gives CASSYYGTVWPPLHF. V is TRBV6-2 or TRBV6-3 and J is TRBJ1-6; a possible D gene is TRBD1 (5 bases). Germline CDR1 MNHEY, CDR2 SVGEGT. The CDR3 contains 15 residues. Trimming pared 1 base from V and 11 bases from J, leaving 15 bases between.

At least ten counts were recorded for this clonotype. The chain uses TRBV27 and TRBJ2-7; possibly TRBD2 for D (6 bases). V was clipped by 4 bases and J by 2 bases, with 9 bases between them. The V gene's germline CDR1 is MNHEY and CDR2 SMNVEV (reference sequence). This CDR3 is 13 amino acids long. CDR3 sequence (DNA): TGTGCCAGCAGTTCCGGGGGTCCCTACGAGCAGTACTTC. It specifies CASSSGGPYEQYF.

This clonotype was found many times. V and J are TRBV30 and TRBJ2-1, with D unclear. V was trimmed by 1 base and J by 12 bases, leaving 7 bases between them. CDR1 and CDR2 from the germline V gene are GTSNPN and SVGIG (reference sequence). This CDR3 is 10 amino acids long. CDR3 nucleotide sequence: TGTGCCTGGAGTGATGTAGGGCAGTTCTTC. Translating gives CAWSDVGQFF.

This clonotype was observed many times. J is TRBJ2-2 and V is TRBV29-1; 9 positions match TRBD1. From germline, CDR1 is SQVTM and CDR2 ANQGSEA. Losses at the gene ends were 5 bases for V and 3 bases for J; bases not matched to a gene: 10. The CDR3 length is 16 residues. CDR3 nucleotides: TGCAGCGTTCGCGACCGGGACAGGGCGGACACCGGGGAGCTGTTTTTT. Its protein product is CSVRDRDRADTGELFF.

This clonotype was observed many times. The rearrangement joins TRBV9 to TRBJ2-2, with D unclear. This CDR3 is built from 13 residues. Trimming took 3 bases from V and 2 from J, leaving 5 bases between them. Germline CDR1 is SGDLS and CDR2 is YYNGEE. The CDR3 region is CASSAPNTGELFF. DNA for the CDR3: TGTGCCAGCAGCGCCCCCAACACCGGGGAGCTGTTTTTT.